This TCR beta chain emerged from a study of siplizumab effects on memory and regulatory T cells. Study outcomes and limitations: It seemed that naive T cells were more diverse than memory cells and were major contributors to the alloresponse. Roughly 75-95% of proliferating clones (CD4+ or CD8+) could not be assigned a naive or memory phenotype.

Details on this clone: What it binds is unknown.

V was clipped by 4 bases and J by 4 bases; unmatched bases: 12. The germline CDR1 and CDR2 sequences are SGHVS and FQNEAQ. The CDR3 runs 18 residues. TCR templates numbering some 100,000 were assayed per sample. This table comes from immunoSEQ multiplex PCR, and its TCRdb copy is limited to in-frame clones, with some not included. The table has about 100,000 clones, approximately 92% seen once. Sequencing used CD4+ T cells sorted from blood. This chain links TRBV7-8 with TRBJ2-1; the match to TRBD2 covers 11 bases. This TCR derives from a human donor in good health. Some clones in this sample may be carry-over from other donors' samples. Written as DNA, the CDR3 is TGTGCCAGCAGCTCCACTCGCCTAGCGGGAGGAGGGTACAATGAGCAGTTCTTC. As protein: CASSSTRLAGGGYNEQFF.